This entry lists 26 T cell receptor beta chains sequenced from one sample in a study of early T cells in non-severe SARS-CoV-2 infection. MiXCR was run by TCRdb on the 5' RACE reads, yielding one entry per CDR3 protein. The profile shows about 66,000 distinct CDR3 sequences, less than 20% of them singletons. Source: whole blood, taken at baseline. These receptors came from an adult who was a healthcare worker with PCR-confirmed SARS-CoV-2 infection or an uninfected control (not recorded which).

This clonotype has only a few counts. The junction and the germline gene differ at one end; a read error may be behind it. CDR3 bases: TGTGCCAGCAACTTAGGGCAGGGGGCTGGTAATGAGCAGTTCTTC. Its protein is CASNLGQGAGNEQFF. This sequence joins TRBV7-9 and TRBJ2-1; 8 bases agree with TRBD1. The CDR3 has 15 residues. Germline lookup yields CDR1 SEHNR and CDR2 FQNEAQ (reference sequence).

The chain has TRBV20-1 and TRBJ2-1; perhaps TRBD2 as D (5 bases). This CDR3 contains 14 residues. Per germline, CDR1 DFQATT and CDR2 SNEGSKA (reference sequence). Trimming left V 5 bases short and J 5 bases short, with 16 bases between. DNA for the CDR3: TGCAGTGCTCCCCGGGATAGTAAGAACAATGAGCAGTTCTTC. Translation gives CSAPRDSKNNEQFF.

The sample holds a few counts of this clonotype. V gene TRBV7-9 combines with J gene TRBJ2-7; 9 bases are a match to TRBD1. V lost 5 bases, J lost 2 bases, and 7 bases stayed unmatched. The CDR3 runs to 15 residues. Germline CDR1 reads SEHNR; CDR2 reads FQNEAQ (reference sequence). The CDR3 nucleotides read TGTGCCAGCAGCACCTGGGGACAGGGTACCTACGAGCAGTACTTC. Protein: CASSTWGQGTYEQYF.

The CDR3 coding sequence is TGTGCCAGCAGCCCACCCCGGACAGCGAGCTCCTACGAGCAGTACTTC. Amino acid sequence: CASSPPRTASSYEQYF. The J gene is TRBJ2-7, the V gene TRBV7-8; perhaps TRBD1 as D (6 bases). The germline V and J ends were trimmed by 5 bases and 0 bases, with 17 bases remaining between them. The CDR3 has 16 amino acids. Germline-derived CDR1 and CDR2 are SGHVS and FQNEAQ. The whole variable domain, filled in from reference TRBV7-8 and TRBJ2-7, reads GAGVSQSPRYKVAKRGQDVALRCDPISGHVSLFWYQQALGQGPEFLTYFQNEAQLDKSGLPSDRFFAERPEGSVSTLKIQRTQQEDSAVYLCASSPPRTASSYEQYFGPGTRLTVT.

This clonotype was counted between two and nine times. The CDR3 DNA reads as TGTGCCAGCAGTCCCTCGGACAGGCCTCTCTATGGCTACACCTTC. Translating it yields CASSPSDRPLYGYTF. V is TRBV12-3 or TRBV12-4 and J is TRBJ1-2, with 7 bases matching TRBD1. The CDR3 totals 15 residues. V shed 5 bases, J shed 4 bases, and the junction held 10 bases outside the gene matches.

This clonotype was counted at least ten times. Germline is not matched at one junction end, which may reflect a read error. J is TRBJ2-6 and V is TRBV30, with D tentatively TRBD2 (6 bases). The germline V gene encodes CDR1 GTSNPN and CDR2 SVGIG (reference sequence). The CDR3 sequence is 17 residues long. CDR3 nucleotides: TGTGCCTGGAGTGTCGGGGGAAGACACTCTGGGGCCAACGTCCTGATTTTC. It yields the protein CAWSVGGRHSGANVLIF. The full variable domain, completed using reference TRBV30 and TRBJ2-6, is SQTIHQWPATLVQPVGSPLSLECTVEGTSNPNLYWYRQAAGRGLQLLFYSVGIGQISSEVPQNLSASRPQDRQFILSSKKLLLSDSGFYLCAWSVGGRHSGANVLIFGAGSRLTVL.

This clonotype was recorded many times. This chain joins TRBV15 and TRBJ2-7; D is unclear. V was cut by 0 bases and J by 3 bases, with 6 bases left in between. Germline V lookup: CDR1 LNHNV, CDR2 YYDKDF (reference sequence). There are 13 residues in the CDR3. CDR3 amino acids: CATSRDRHYEQYF. The CDR3 DNA reads as TGTGCCACCAGCAGAGATCGGCACTACGAGCAGTACTTC.

A few counts support this clonotype. The CDR3 spells CASSPRTAGNQPQHF. The CDR3 nucleotides are TGTGCCAGCAGCCCCCGGACGGCGGGCAATCAGCCCCAGCATTTT. The chain uses TRBV7-8 and TRBJ1-5; the D is unclear. V was pared by 5 bases and J by 2 bases, with 13 bases between. Germline-derived CDR1 and CDR2 are SGHVS and FQNEAQ. The CDR3 totals 15 residues.

This clonotype was observed a handful of times. The chain is built from TRBV4-2 and TRBJ2-3; D perhaps matches TRBD2 (6 bases). Trimming took 4 bases from V and 4 from J, leaving 12 bases between them. The CDR3 length is 14 residues. The V gene's germline CDR1 is LGHNA and CDR2 YNFKEQ. The CDR3 DNA is TGTGCCAGCAGCCGGGGGGAGTCCGCAGATACGCAGTATTTT. This sequence encodes CASSRGESADTQYF.

The chain is built from TRBV25-1 and TRBJ1-3; 7 nucleotides match TRBD1. The CDR3 covers 16 residues. The ends lost 6 bases at V and 0 bases at J; junction bases unmatched: 8. Germline V gives CDR1 MGHDK, CDR2 SYGVNS. In DNA form, the CDR3 reads TGTGCCAGCAGCGGGACAGTGGGTACCTCTGGAAACACCATATATTTT. This translates into CASSGTVGTSGNTIYF. The variable domain in full, with the rest retrieved from reference TRBV25-1 and TRBJ1-3, is EADIYQTPRYLVIGTGKKITLECSQTMGHDKMYWYQQDPGMELHLIHYSYGVNSTEKGDLSSESTVSRIRTEHFPLTLESARPSHTSQYLCASSGTVGTSGNTIYFGEGSWLTVV.

The V gene is TRBV5-1, the J gene TRBJ2-7, with D possibly TRBD2 on 5 matching bases. CDR1 SGHRS and CDR2 YFSETQ come from the germline V gene. The CDR3 totals 12 residues. V was cut by 4 bases and J by 5 bases, with 10 bases left in between. CDR3 sequence (DNA): TGCGCCAGCAGCGCGGGTCCGAACGAGCAGTACTTC. Encoded protein: CASSAGPNEQYF.

This clonotype has more than one count but fewer than ten. The chain is built from TRBV10-3 and TRBJ2-3, with 16 bases lining up with TRBD2. The CDR3 runs to 18 residues. CDR1 ENHRY and CDR2 SYGVKD come from the germline V gene. J lost 1 base, V lost 6 bases, and 7 bases had no gene match. In DNA, the CDR3 is TGTGCCATCAGAGCGGGACTAGCGGGGGGGCATGGCACAGATACGCAGTATTTT. Protein sequence: CAIRAGLAGGHGTDTQYF.

This rearrangement joins TRBV12-5 to TRBJ2-7, with D possibly being TRBD1 (5 bases). CDR1 is LGHNT, CDR2 FRNRAP, per germline. V was cut by 5 bases and J by 7 bases, with 9 bases left in between. CDR3 length equals 11 residues. The CDR3 sequence: CASGAHREQYF. The CDR3, as DNA: TGTGCTAGTGGTGCCCACAGGGAGCAGTACTTC. Filled out from reference TRBV12-5 and TRBJ2-7, the complete variable domain reads DARVTQTPRHKVTEMGQEVTMRCQPILGHNTVFWYRQTMMQGLELLAYFRNRAPLDDSGMPKDRFSAEMPDATLATLKIQPSEPRDSAVYFCASGAHREQYFGPGTRLTVT.

The V call is TRBV27, the J call TRBJ1-4; no clear D. CDR3 length: 13 amino acids. CDR1 MNHEY and CDR2 SMNVEV come from the germline V gene (reference sequence). V lost 6 bases and J lost 1, with 6 bases in between. The CDR3 nucleotides read TGTGCCAGCAGAAACAGAACTAATGAAAAACTGTTTTTT. Protein: CASRNRTNEKLFF.

The gene calls are TRBV7-9 and TRBJ2-2, with unresolved D. Trimming shortened V by 5 bases and J by 5 bases, and 9 bases separated the two germline ends. CDR1 SEHNR and CDR2 FQNEAQ come from the germline V gene (reference sequence). This CDR3 region has 13 residues. The CDR3 DNA is TGTGCCAGCAGCGAAACGTTGACCGGGGAGCTGTTTTTT. Translation gives CASSETLTGELFF.

In this sample, this clonotype turned up a few times. The chain carries TRBV4-2 and TRBJ1-1, with D possibly matching TRBD1 (6 bases). This CDR3 has 14 residues. The V end was cut by 1 base, the J end by 5 bases, with 11 bases between. Germline lookup yields CDR1 LGHNA and CDR2 YNFKEQ. The CDR3 protein is CASSQAIRGTEAFF. The DNA of the CDR3 is TGTGCCAGCAGCCAAGCAATCAGGGGTACTGAAGCTTTCTTT.

The chain combines TRBV7-9 with TRBJ1-4; 8 positions agree with TRBD1. After removal of 5 bases from V and 10 bases from J, the junction contained 9 bases not matched to a gene. Per germline, CDR1 SEHNR and CDR2 FQNEAQ (reference sequence). The CDR3 consists of 14 residues. The CDR3 DNA reads as TGTGCCAGCAGCCCGGACAGGGCAAAGGGAAAACTGTTTTTT. Its protein is CASSPDRAKGKLFF.

In this sample, this clonotype turned up a few times. The chain employs TRBV14 and TRBJ2-1; a weak D match, TRBD1 (5 bases). The length of the CDR3 is 15 residues. V lost 1 base and J 1 base, leaving 8 bases between the germline ends. Looked up from germline, CDR1 is SGHDN and CDR2 is FVKESK. The CDR3 region is CASSQVRASYNEQFF. The CDR3 nucleotides read TGTGCCAGCAGCCAAGTCAGGGCTTCCTACAATGAGCAGTTCTTC.

This clonotype was counted a few times. This chain connects TRBV10-2 to TRBJ1-2; D not resolved. V dropped 6 bases and J dropped 4 bases, with 12 bases sitting between them. There are 13 residues in the CDR3. CDR1 is WSHSY and CDR2 is SAAADI in the germline V gene. The CDR3 DNA reads TGCGCCAGCAGCCCCGTGGCGGGCTATGGCTACACCTTC. This codes for CASSPVAGYGYTF.

This clonotype was observed a handful of times. The chain links TRBV7-6 to TRBJ2-7; 8 bases fit TRBD1. Germline assignment: CDR1 SGHVS and CDR2 FNYEAQ. Trimming removed 5 bases from V and 3 bases from J; junction bases left unmatched: 6. This CDR3 is built from 14 residues. CDR3 amino acids: CASSMTGANYEQYF. DNA for the CDR3: TGTGCCAGCAGCATGACAGGGGCAAACTACGAGCAGTACTTC.

This clonotype has more than one count but fewer than ten. The chain's CDR3 is CASSAGAGNTIYF. For the CDR3, the DNA is TGCGCCAGCAGTGCCGGGGCTGGAAACACCATATATTTT. The chain combines TRBV10-2 with TRBJ1-3; D is unclear. Germline values: CDR1 WSHSY, CDR2 SAAADI. The CDR3 sequence is 13 residues long. The V and J ends lost 4 bases and 2 bases respectively, with 6 bases between them.

The count of this clonotype is one. This sequence joins TRBV10-2 and TRBJ1-2; D remains ambiguous. Germline CDR1 reads WSHSY; CDR2 reads SAAADI. This CDR3 has 12 amino acids. V was pared by 4 bases and J by 5 bases, with 8 bases between. The CDR3 spells CASSVSGYGYTF. The DNA of the CDR3 is TGCGCCAGCAGTGTATCTGGTTATGGCTACACCTTC.

This clonotype has a handful of counts. The V call is TRBV10-1, the J call TRBJ2-3, with no clear D. Germline V gene lookup returns CDR1 WNHNN and CDR2 SYGVQD (reference sequence). V lost 5 bases and J 0 bases, leaving 9 bases between the germline ends. The CDR3 contains 14 residues. CDR3 residues: CASSLDPSTDTQYF. CDR3 DNA: TGCGCCAGCAGTCTGGATCCTAGCACAGATACGCAGTATTTT.

The J gene is TRBJ2-7, the V gene TRBV27; 13 positions agree with TRBD2. Germline V gives CDR1 MNHEY, CDR2 SMNVEV (reference sequence). The CDR3 runs 16 residues. V was pared by 0 bases and J by 4 bases, with 3 bases of the junction left unmatched. CDR3 in amino acids: CASSLSGLAGVYEQYF. In DNA, the CDR3 is TGTGCCAGCAGTTTATCCGGACTAGCGGGGGTATACGAGCAGTACTTC.

This clonotype was observed a few times. The chain has TRBV4-3 and TRBJ2-7; 10 nucleotides match TRBD2. Germline-derived CDR1 and CDR2 are LGHNA and YSLEER. The CDR3 totals 16 residues. The V segment lost 1 base and the J segment 1 base; nucleotides outside the gene matches: 4. This CDR3 reads CASSQGLAGVSYEQYF. As DNA, the CDR3 is TGCGCCAGCAGCCAAGGCCTAGCGGGAGTTTCCTACGAGCAGTACTTC.

The sample holds many counts of this clonotype. V is TRBV10-3 and J is TRBJ2-3; 9 bases line up with TRBD1. The CDR3 totals 15 residues. The ends lost 6 bases at V and 4 bases at J; junction bases unmatched: 8. The germline V gene has CDR1 ENHRY and CDR2 SYGVKD. CDR3 in amino acids: CAIRNPGQGSDTQYF. CDR3 nucleotide sequence: TGTGCCATCAGGAACCCGGGACAGGGTTCAGATACGCAGTATTTT.